This T cell receptor (beta chain) emerged from a study of technical replicates of blood from a handful of donors. The CDR3 covers 16 residues. V shed 4 bases and J 8 bases; nucleotides not matched to a gene: 5. Germline lookup yields CDR1 SGHTA and CDR2 FQGNSA. Libraries were prepared by immunoSEQ multiplex PCR; TCRdb keeps only in-frame clonotypes and omits some of them. The sample lists about 69,000 clones, 88% seen once, with about 4.6% in the top ten. The clonotype comes from a human donor in good health. Some clones in this sample may be carry-over from other donors' samples. Material for sequencing was PBMCs. This chain uses TRBV7-2 with TRBJ2-1; 16 bases fit TRBD2. CDR3 amino acids: CASSSGGTSGGDEQFF. The CDR3 DNA is TGTGCCAGCAGCTCCGGCGGGACTAGCGGGGGGGATGAGCAGTTCTTC.